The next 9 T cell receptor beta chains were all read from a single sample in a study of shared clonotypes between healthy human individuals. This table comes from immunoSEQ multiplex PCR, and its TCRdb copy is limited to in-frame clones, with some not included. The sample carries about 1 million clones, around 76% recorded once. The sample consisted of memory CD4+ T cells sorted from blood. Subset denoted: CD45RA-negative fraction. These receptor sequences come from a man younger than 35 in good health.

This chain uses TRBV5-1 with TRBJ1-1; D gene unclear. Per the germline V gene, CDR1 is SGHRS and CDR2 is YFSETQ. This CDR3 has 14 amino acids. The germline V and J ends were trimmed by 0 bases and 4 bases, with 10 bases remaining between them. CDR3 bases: TGCGCCAGCAGCTTGGAGGGCTCCGGCACTGAAGCTTTCTTT. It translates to CASSLEGSGTEAFF.

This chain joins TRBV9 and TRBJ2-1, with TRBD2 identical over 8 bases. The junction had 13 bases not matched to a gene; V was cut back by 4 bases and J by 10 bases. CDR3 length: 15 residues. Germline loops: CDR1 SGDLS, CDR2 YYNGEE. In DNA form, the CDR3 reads TGTGCCAGCAGCTTAGACATCCGGGGGGGCGGAGAGCAGTTCTTC. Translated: CASSLDIRGGGEQFF.

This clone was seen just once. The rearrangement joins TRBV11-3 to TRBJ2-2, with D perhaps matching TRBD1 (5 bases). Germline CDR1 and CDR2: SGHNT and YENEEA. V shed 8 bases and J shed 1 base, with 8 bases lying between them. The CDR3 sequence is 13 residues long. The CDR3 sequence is CASAQGNTGELFF. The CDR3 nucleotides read TGTGCCAGCGCCCAGGGGAACACCGGGGAGCTGTTTTTT.

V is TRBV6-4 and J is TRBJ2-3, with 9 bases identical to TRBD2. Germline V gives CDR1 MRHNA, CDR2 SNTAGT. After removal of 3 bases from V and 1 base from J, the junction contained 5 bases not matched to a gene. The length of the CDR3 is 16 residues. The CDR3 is CASSEAKRGGTDTQYF. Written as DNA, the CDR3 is TGTGCCAGCAGTGAGGCGAAGCGGGGGGGCACAGATACGCAGTATTTT.

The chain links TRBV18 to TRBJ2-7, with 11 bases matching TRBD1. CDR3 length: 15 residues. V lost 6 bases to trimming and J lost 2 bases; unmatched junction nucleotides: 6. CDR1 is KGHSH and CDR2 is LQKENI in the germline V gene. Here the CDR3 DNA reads TGTGCCAGCTCCCTCCGGACAGGGGGCACCTACGAGCAGTACTTC. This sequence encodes CASSLRTGGTYEQYF.

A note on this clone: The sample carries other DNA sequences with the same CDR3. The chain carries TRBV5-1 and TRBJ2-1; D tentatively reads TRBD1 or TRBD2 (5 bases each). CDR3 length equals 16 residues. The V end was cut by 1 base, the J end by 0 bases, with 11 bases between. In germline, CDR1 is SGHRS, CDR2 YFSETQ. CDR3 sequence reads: CASSLSAGSSYNEQFF. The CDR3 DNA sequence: TGCGCCAGCAGCTTGAGTGCAGGGAGCTCCTACAATGAGCAGTTCTTC.

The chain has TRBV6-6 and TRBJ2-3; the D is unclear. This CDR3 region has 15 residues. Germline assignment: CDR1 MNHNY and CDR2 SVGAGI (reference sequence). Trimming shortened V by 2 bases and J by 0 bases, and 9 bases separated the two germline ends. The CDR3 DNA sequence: TGTGCCAGCAGTTACGTCGGCTATAGCACAGATACGCAGTATTTT. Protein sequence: CASSYVGYSTDTQYF.

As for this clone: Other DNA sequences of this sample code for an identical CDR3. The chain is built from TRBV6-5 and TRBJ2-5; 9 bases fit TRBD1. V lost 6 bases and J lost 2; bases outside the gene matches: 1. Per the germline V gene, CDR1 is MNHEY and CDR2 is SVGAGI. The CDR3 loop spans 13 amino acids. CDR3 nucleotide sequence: TGTGCCAGCAGGGGGACAGGGCAAGAGACCCAGTACTTC. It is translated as CASRGTGQETQYF.

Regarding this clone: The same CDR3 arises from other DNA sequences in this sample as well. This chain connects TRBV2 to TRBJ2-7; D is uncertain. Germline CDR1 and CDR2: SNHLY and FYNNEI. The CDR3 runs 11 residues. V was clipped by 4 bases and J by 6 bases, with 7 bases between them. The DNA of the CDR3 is TGTGCCAGCAGTGCTTTAAGCGAGCAGTACTTC. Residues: CASSALSEQYF.